This TCR beta chain stems from a study of blood T cell repertoires in COVID-19. Study-wide background: From the United States, Italy and Spain came samples of acute and convalescent COVID-19.

This clone was recorded only once. Source study methods: The authors estimated nucleated cell counts from reference gene primer amplification. The method was immunoSEQ multiplex PCR; TCRdb's version includes in-frame clones alone and lacks a portion of them. From that table come the V and J calls and clone size; the DNA was used to work out D and trimming. In the table there are around 160,000 clones, 80% to 90% of which are singletons. The germline V gene has CDR1 LGHNA and CDR2 YNFKEQ. This CDR3 region has 16 residues. Deletions cut 0 bases from V and 4 bases from J, with 13 bases between. V gene TRBV4-2 combines with J gene TRBJ2-1, with D possibly being TRBD2 (6 bases). Material: peripheral blood. The source of this sequence is a woman aged 55-70 years with COVID-19, enrolled during active disease. The CDR3 region is CASSQDLEGSYNEQFF. The CDR3, as DNA: TGTGCCAGCAGCCAAGACTTGGAGGGGAGTTACAATGAGCAGTTCTTC.